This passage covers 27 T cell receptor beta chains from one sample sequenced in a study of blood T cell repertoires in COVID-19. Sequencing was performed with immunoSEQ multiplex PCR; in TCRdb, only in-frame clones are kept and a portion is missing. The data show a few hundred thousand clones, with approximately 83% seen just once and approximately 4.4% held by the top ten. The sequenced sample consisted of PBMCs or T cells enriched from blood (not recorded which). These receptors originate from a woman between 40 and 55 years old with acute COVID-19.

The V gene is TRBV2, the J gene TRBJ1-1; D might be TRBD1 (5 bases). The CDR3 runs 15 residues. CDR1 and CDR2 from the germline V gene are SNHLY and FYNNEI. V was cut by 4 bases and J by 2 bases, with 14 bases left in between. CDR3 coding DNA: TGTGCCAGCAGTGTTTATGGACACCGCAACACTGAAGCTTTCTTT. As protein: CASSVYGHRNTEAFF.

DNA of the CDR3: TGCGCCAGCAGCTTGGGAGGGCAGTCCGCCCCCTACGAGCAGTACTTC. As protein: CASSLGGQSAPYEQYF. The V call is TRBV5-1, the J call TRBJ2-7; D perhaps matches TRBD2 (5 bases). CDR1 SGHRS and CDR2 YFSETQ come from the germline V gene. The CDR3 contains 16 residues. V was cut by 0 bases and J by 2 bases, with 15 bases left in between.

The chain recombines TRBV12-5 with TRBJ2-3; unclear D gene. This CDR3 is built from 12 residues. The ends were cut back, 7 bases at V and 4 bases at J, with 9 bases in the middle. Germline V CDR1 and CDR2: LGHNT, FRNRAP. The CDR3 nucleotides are TGTGCTAGTGCCCCCTCCCCAGATACGCAGTATTTT. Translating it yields CASAPSPDTQYF. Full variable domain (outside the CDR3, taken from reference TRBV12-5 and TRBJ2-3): DARVTQTPRHKVTEMGQEVTMRCQPILGHNTVFWYRQTMMQGLELLAYFRNRAPLDDSGMPKDRFSAEMPDATLATLKIQPSEPRDSAVYFCASAPSPDTQYFGPGTRLTVL.

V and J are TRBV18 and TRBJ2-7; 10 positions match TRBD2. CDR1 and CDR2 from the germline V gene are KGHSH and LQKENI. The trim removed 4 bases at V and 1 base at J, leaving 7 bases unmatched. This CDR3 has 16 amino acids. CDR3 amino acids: CASSQTSGMRSYEQYF. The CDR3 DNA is TGTGCCAGCTCACAAACTAGCGGGATGAGGTCCTACGAGCAGTACTTC.

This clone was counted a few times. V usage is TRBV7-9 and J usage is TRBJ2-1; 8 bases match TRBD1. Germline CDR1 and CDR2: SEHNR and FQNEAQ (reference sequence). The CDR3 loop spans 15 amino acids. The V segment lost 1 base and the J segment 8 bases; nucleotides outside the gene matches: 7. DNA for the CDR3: TGTGCCAGCAGCTTAGGGCAGGGGGCGAAGGATGAGCAGTTCTTC. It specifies CASSLGQGAKDEQFF.

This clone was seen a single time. The CDR3 DNA reads TGTGCCAGCAGCTTTTCGGGAAATTACGAGCAGTACTTC. Amino acids: CASSFSGNYEQYF. This chain links TRBV7-9 with TRBJ2-7; D might be TRBD2 (5 bases). The CDR3 sequence is 13 residues long. Between the trimmed V and J ends, which lost 3 bases and 4 bases, there was a span of 10 bases. The V gene's germline CDR1 is SEHNR and CDR2 FQNEAQ (reference sequence).

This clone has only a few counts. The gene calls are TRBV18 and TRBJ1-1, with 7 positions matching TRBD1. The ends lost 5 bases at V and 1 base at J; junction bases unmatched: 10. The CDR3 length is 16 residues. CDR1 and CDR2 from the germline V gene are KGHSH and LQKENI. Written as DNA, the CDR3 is TGTGCCAGCTCAATAAATCTCCGGGACAGGAACACTGAAGCTTTCTTT. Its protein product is CASSINLRDRNTEAFF. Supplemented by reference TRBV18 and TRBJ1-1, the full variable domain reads NAGVMQNPRHLVRRRGQEARLRCSPMKGHSHVYWYRQLPEEGLKFMVYLQKENIIDESGMPKERFSAEFPKEGPSILRIQQVVRGDSAAYFCASSINLRDRNTEAFFGQGTRLTVV.

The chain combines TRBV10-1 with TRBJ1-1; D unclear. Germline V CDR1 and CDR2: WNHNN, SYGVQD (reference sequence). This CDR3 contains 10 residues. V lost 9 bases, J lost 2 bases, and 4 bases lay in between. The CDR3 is CASTNTEAFF. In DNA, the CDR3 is TGCGCCAGTACAAACACTGAAGCTTTCTTT.

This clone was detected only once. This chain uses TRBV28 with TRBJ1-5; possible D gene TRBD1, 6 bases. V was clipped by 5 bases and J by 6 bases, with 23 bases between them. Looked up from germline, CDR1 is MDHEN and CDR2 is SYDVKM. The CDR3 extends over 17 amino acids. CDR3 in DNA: TGTGCCAGCAGTCCGCGAGGTTTCAGGGGAATGGGTCAGCCCCAGCATTTT. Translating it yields CASSPRGFRGMGQPQHF.

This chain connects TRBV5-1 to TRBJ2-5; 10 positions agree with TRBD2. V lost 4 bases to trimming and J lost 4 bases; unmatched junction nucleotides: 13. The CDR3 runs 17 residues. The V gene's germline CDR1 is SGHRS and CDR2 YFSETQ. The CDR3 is CASSLVSGGAYIETQYF. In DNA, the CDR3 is TGCGCCAGCAGCCTCGTCAGCGGGGGGGCCTATATAGAGACCCAGTACTTC. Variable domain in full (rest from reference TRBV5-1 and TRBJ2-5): KAGVTQTPRYLIKTRGQQVTLSCSPISGHRSVSWYQQTPGQGLQFLFEYFSETQRNKGNFPGRFSGRQFSNSRSEMNVSTLELGDSALYLCASSLVSGGAYIETQYFGPGTRLLVL.

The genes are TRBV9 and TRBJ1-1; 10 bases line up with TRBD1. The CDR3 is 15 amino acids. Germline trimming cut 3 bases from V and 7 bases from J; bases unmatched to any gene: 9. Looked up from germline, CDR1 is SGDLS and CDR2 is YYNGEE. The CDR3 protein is CASSASGQGFVEAFF. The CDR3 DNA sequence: TGTGCCAGCAGCGCCTCGGGACAGGGGTTTGTTGAAGCTTTCTTT. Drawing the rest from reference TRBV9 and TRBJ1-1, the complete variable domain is DSGVTQTPKHLITATGQRVTLRCSPRSGDLSVYWYQQSLDQGLQFLIQYYNGEERAKGNILERFSAQQFPDLHSELNLSSLELGDSALYFCASSASGQGFVEAFFGQGTRLTVV.

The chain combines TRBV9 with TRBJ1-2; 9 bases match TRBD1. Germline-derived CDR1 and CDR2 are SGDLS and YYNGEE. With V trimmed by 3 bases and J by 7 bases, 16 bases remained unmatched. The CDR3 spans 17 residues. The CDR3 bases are TGTGCCAGCAGCGGAAACAGGGGGCCTTTGTCTTTGGGTGGCTACACCTTC. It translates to CASSGNRGPLSLGGYTF.

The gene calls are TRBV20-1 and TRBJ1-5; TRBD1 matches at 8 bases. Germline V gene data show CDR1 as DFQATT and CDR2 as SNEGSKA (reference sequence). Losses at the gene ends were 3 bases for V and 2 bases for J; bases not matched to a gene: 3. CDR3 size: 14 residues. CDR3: CSASPDRGNQPQHF. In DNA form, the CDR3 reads TGCAGTGCTAGTCCGGACAGGGGCAATCAGCCCCAGCATTTT.

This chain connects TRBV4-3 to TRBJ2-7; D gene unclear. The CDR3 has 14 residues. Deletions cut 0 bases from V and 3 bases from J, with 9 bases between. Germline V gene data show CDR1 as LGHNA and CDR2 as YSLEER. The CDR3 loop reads CASSQDAAFYEQYF. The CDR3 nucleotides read TGCGCCAGCAGCCAAGATGCGGCATTCTACGAGCAGTACTTC.

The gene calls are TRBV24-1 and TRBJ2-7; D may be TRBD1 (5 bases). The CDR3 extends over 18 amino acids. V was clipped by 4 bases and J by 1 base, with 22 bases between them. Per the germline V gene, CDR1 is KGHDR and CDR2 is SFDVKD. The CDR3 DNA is TGTGCCACCAGTGAGCCGAGGCCAGCCCAGGGATTATCCTACGAGCAGTACTTC. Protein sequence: CATSEPRPAQGLSYEQYF.

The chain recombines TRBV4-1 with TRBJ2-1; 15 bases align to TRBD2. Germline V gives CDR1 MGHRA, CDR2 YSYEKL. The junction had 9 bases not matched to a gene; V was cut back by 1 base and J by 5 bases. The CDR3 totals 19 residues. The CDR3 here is CASSQVYGTSGRFDNEQFF. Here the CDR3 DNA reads TGCGCCAGCAGCCAAGTTTATGGGACTAGCGGGAGGTTCGACAATGAGCAGTTCTTC.

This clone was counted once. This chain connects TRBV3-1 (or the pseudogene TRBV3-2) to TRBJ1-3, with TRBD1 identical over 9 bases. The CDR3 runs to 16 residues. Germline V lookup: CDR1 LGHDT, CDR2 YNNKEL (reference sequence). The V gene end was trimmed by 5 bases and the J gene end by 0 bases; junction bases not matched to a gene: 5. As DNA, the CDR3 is TGTGCCAGCAGCGCGTGGGACAGGGCCTCTGGAAACACCATATATTTT. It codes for CASSAWDRASGNTIYF.

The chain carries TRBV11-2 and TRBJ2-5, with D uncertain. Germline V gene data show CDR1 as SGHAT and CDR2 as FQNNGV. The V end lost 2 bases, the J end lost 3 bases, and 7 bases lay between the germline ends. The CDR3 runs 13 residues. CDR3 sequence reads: CASSLFPEETQYF. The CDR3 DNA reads TGTGCCAGCAGCTTATTTCCCGAAGAGACCCAGTACTTC. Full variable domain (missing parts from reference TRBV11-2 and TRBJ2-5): EAGVAQSPRYKIIEKRQSVAFWCNPISGHATLYWYQQILGQGPKLLIQFQNNGVVDDSQLPKDRFSAERLKGVDSTLKIQPAKLEDSAVYLCASSLFPEETQYFGPGTRLLVL.

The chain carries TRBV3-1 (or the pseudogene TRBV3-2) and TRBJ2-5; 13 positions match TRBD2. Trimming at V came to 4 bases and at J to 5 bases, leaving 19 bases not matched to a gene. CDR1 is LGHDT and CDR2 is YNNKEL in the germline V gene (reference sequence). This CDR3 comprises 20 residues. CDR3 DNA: TGTGCCAGCAGCCCATTCGAGCTCCGACTAGCGGGGGGCCGGGGGGAGACCCAGTACTTC. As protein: CASSPFELRLAGGRGETQYF.

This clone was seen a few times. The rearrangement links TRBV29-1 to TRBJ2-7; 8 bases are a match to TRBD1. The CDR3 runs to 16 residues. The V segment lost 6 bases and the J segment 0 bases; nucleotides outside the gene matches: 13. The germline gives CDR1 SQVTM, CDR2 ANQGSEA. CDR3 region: CSVVGTGYSFSYEQYF. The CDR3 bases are TGCAGCGTCGTGGGGACAGGTTATTCTTTCTCCTACGAGCAGTACTTC.

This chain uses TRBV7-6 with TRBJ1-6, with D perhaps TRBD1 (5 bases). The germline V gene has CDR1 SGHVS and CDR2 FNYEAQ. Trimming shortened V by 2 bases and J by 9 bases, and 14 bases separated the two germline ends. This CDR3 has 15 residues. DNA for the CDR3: TGTGCCAGCAGCTTAAATCAGGGTGGTAGTTCACCCCTCCACTTT. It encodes CASSLNQGGSSPLHF.

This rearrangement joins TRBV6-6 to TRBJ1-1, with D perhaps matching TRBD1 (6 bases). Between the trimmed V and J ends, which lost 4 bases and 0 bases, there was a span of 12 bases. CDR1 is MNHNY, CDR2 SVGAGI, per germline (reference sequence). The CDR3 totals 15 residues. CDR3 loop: CASSFRDNMNTEAFF. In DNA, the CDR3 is TGTGCCAGCAGTTTCCGGGACAACATGAACACTGAAGCTTTCTTT.

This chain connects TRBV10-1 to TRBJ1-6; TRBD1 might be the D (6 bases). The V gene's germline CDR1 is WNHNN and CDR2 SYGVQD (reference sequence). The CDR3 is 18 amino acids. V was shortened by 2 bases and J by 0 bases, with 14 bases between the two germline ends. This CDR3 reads CASSEPWDKISYNSPLHF. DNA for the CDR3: TGCGCCAGCAGTGAGCCTTGGGACAAGATCTCCTATAATTCACCCCTCCACTTT.

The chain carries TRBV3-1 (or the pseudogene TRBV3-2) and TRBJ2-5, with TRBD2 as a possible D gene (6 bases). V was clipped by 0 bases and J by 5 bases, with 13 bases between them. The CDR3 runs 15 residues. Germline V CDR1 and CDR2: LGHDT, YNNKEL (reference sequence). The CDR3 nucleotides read TGTGCCAGCAGCCAAGACTTCGGAGGGCGGGAGACCCAGTACTTC. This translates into CASSQDFGGRETQYF.

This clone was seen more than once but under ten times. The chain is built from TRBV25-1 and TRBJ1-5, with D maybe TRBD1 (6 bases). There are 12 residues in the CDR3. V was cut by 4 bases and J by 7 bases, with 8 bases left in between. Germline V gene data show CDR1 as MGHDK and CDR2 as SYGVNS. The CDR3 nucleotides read TGTGCCAGCAGTGGGGGGGGCCAGCCCCAGCATTTT. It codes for CASSGGGQPQHF.

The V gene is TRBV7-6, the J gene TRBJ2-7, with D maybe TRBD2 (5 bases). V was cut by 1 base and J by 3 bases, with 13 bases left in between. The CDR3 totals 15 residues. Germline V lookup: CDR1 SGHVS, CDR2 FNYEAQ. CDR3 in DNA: TGTGCCAGCAGCTTAGGCCCTTCCCGGGGCTACGAGCAGTACTTC. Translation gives CASSLGPSRGYEQYF.

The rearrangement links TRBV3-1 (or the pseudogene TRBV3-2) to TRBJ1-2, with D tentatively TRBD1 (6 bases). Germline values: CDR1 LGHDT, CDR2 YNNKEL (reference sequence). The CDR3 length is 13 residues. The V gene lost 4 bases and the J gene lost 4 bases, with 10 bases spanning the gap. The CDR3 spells CASSPTGSYGYTF. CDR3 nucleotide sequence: TGTGCCAGCAGCCCTACAGGGAGCTATGGCTACACCTTC.